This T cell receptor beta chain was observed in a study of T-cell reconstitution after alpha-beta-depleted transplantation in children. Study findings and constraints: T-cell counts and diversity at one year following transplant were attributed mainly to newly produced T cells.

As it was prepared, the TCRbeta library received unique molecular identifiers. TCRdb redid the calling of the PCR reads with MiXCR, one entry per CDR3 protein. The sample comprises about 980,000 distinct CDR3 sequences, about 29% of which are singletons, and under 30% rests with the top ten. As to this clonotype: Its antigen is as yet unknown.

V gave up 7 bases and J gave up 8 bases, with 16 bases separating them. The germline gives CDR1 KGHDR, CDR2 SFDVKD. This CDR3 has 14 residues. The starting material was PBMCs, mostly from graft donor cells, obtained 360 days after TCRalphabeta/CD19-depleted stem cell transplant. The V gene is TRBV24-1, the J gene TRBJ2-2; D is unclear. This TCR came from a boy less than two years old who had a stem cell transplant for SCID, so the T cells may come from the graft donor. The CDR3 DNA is TGTGCCACCAGCTTATCCTCCCTCCCGGGGGAGCTGTTTTTT. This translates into CATSLSSLPGELFF.